This TCR beta chain emerged from a study of regulatory T cells in long-lasting Graves disease. Study details: Over 5 years of antithyroid drugs with positive TSH receptor antibodies was taken to mean persistent Graves' disease.

With iRepertoire HTBI primers and Arm-PCR of CDR3 regions, TCR beta libraries were built. Methods used by the authors: In the combined samples, some 59 TRBV and 14 TRBJ segments were identified. In TCRdb, the multiplex PCR reads were re-called with MiXCR into one record per CDR3 protein. TCRdb's processing, not the study's, gives the V and J calls here. The repertoire consists of hundreds of thousands of distinct CDR3 sequences, with around 20% occurring once and the leading ten covering 7.8%. With 6 bases clipped from V and 3 bases from J, the junction kept 8 bases outside the gene matches. The CDR3 totals 14 residues. Per the germline V gene, CDR1 is SNHLY and CDR2 is FYNNEI. Indicated time point: persistent/refractory GD, antithyroid drugs over 5 years with positive TRAb. PBMC-derived RNA was used for the TCR library.

The TCR originated in a female donor with Graves disease. The chain joins TRBV2 to TRBJ2-7; 7 bases are shared with TRBD1. The sample was peripheral blood mononuclear cells (PBMCs), taken when the disease was refractory, from a patient treated with antithyroid drugs. CDR3 residues: CASRAGTAIYEQYF. The CDR3 DNA follows: TGTGCCAGCAGGGCCGGGACAGCGATCTACGAGCAGTACTTC.